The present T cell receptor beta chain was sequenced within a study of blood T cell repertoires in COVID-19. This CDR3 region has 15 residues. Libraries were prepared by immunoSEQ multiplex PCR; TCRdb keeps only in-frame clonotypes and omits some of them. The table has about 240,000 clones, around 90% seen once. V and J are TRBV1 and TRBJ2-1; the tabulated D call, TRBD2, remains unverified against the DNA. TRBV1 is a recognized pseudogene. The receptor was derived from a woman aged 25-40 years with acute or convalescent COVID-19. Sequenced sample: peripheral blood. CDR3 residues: CTSTPAGSSYNEQFF. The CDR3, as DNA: TGCACCAGCACCCCTGCGGGGAGCTCCTACAATGAGCAGTTCTTC.